The 15 T cell receptor beta chains listed next were all sequenced from one sample in a study of cytomegalovirus exposure and HLA in healthy donors listed by TCRdb under 2017. The library was obtained by the immunoSEQ multiplex PCR assay. The multiplex PCR relied on a mix of 60 forward primers for TCR Vbeta segments and 13 reverse primers for TCR Jbeta segments. TCRdb holds this immuneACCESS table with in-frame rearrangements only. Some clones are missing; in checked studies, unresolved V genes explain under half, and the rest has no known cause. The sample profile shows fewer than 200,000 clones; less than 90% of them were found once. The ten largest clones add up to approximately 0.98% of the sample. Input material: PBMCs. The receptors were gathered from a man aged 25-40 years in good health and CMV-seronegative.

The V and J genes are TRBV7-8 and TRBJ1-5; 10 nucleotides align to TRBD1. With V trimmed by 1 base and J by 6 bases, 9 bases remained unmatched. Germline CDR1 SGHVS, CDR2 FQNEAQ. This CDR3 spans 17 amino acids. CDR3 sequence (DNA): TGTGCCAGCAGCTTAGGGCCTCGGACAGGGGGATCTCAGCCCCAGCATTTT. Translation: CASSLGPRTGGSQPQHF.

The chain employs TRBV19 and TRBJ2-2; 7 bases agree with TRBD1. From germline, CDR1 is LNHDA and CDR2 SQIVND (reference sequence). The CDR3 is 16 amino acids. V lost 3 bases and J lost 3; bases outside the gene matches: 7. The CDR3 reads CASSIKGATDTGELFF. The DNA for the CDR3 is TGTGCCAGTAGTATTAAGGGGGCTACGGACACCGGGGAGCTGTTTTTT.

The CDR3 DNA sequence: TGTGCCAGCAGCTTAACGGGCAGGGGTTCAGAGACCCAGTACTTC. It is translated as CASSLTGRGSETQYF. The chain joins TRBV7-3 to TRBJ2-5; D might be TRBD1 (6 bases). V dropped 0 bases and J dropped 4 bases, with 12 bases sitting between them. In germline, CDR1 is SGHTA, CDR2 FQGTGA. The CDR3 extends over 15 amino acids.

The gene calls are TRBV27 and TRBJ2-2; possible D gene TRBD2, 6 bases. Per the germline V gene, CDR1 is MNHEY and CDR2 is SMNVEV (reference sequence). V was trimmed by 3 bases and J by 6 bases, leaving 23 bases between them. This CDR3 region has 18 residues. The CDR3, as DNA: TGTGCCAGCAGTTTTCGGCGGGGCGCCATAAAGATCCCCGGGGAGCTGTTTTTT. Its protein product is CASSFRRGAIKIPGELFF.

The chain combines TRBV7-2 with TRBJ2-1; 7 nucleotides align to TRBD2. Trimming removed 1 base from V and 7 bases from J; junction bases left unmatched: 7. The germline CDR1 and CDR2 sequences are SGHTA and FQGNSA. The CDR3 totals 15 residues. The CDR3 protein is CASSLDSGLRNEQFF. Here the CDR3 DNA reads TGTGCCAGCAGCTTAGATAGCGGGCTACGGAATGAGCAGTTCTTC.

This clone was seen once. The chain joins TRBV28 to TRBJ1-2; tentatively, D is TRBD1 (6 bases). With 5 bases removed from V and 6 bases from J, the gap between germline ends came to 19 bases. CDR1 and CDR2 (germline): MDHEN, SYDVKM. This CDR3 comprises 15 residues. The CDR3 region has the DNA TGTGCCAGCAGTCCCCCTCAACAGGGAAGGAATGGCTACACCTTC. Encoded protein: CASSPPQQGRNGYTF.

V is TRBV6-4 and J is TRBJ2-3; 10 bases fit TRBD2. The J segment lost 8 bases and the V segment lost 2 bases, leaving 7 bases of the junction unmatched. This CDR3 spans 15 amino acids. Germline CDR1 reads MRHNA; CDR2 reads SNTAGT. The CDR3 DNA reads as TGTGCCAGCAGTGACAAGCGGGAGGGCCGTGGTACGCAGTATTTT. It yields the protein CASSDKREGRGTQYF.

The V call is TRBV7-2, the J call TRBJ1-1, with a tentative D call TRBD1 (5 bases). The V end was cut by 6 bases, the J end by 0 bases, with 8 bases between. This CDR3 has 13 amino acids. Germline CDR1 reads SGHTA; CDR2 reads FQGNSA. DNA of the CDR3: TGTGCCAGCAGAGGGGTAATGAACACTGAAGCTTTCTTT. This gives the protein CASRGVMNTEAFF.

This rearrangement joins TRBV7-9 to TRBJ1-2; 10 bases line up with TRBD1. CDR1 is SEHNR and CDR2 is FQNEAQ in the germline V gene (reference sequence). V lost 1 base to trimming and J lost 6 bases; unmatched junction nucleotides: 8. The CDR3 has 16 amino acids. This CDR3 reads CASSLVGGQGGNGYTF. The CDR3 DNA sequence: TGTGCCAGCAGCTTAGTGGGCGGACAGGGGGGGAATGGCTACACCTTC. The entire variable domain, with the rest obtained from reference TRBV7-9 and TRBJ1-2, is as follows: DTGVSQNPRHKITKRGQNVTFRCDPISEHNRLYWYRQTLGQGPEFLTYFQNEAQLEKSRLLSDRFSAERPKGSFSTLEIQRTEQGDSAMYLCASSLVGGQGGNGYTFGSGTRLTVV.

The rearrangement joins TRBV18 to TRBJ2-7, with D possibly matching TRBD1 (6 bases). The germline CDR1 and CDR2 sequences are KGHSH and LQKENI. The V and J ends lost 0 bases and 6 bases respectively, with 9 bases between them. This CDR3 has 13 residues. The CDR3 protein is CASSPPGAGEQYF. CDR3 nucleotide sequence: TGTGCCAGCTCACCACCGGGGGCAGGCGAGCAGTACTTC. The variable domain in full, completed from reference TRBV18 and TRBJ2-7, reads NAGVMQNPRHLVRRRGQEARLRCSPMKGHSHVYWYRQLPEEGLKFMVYLQKENIIDESGMPKERFSAEFPKEGPSILRIQQVVRGDSAAYFCASSPPGAGEQYFGPGTRLTVT.

The rearrangement links TRBV15 to TRBJ2-3; D is unresolved. The germline gives CDR1 LNHNV, CDR2 YYDKDF (reference sequence). Trimming removed 1 base from V and 1 base from J, with 6 bases in between. This CDR3 comprises 14 residues. The CDR3 sequence is CATSRGGGTDTQYF. As DNA, the CDR3 is TGTGCCACCAGCAGAGGAGGCGGCACAGATACGCAGTATTTT.

The chain carries TRBV27 and TRBJ2-4, with TRBD1 matching over 7 bases. The germline V gene has CDR1 MNHEY and CDR2 SMNVEV (reference sequence). V lost 6 bases and J lost 4; bases outside the gene matches: 9. The CDR3 consists of 15 residues. In DNA, the CDR3 is TGTGCCAGCAGCGCCGAAGGGACAGCTAAAAACATTCAGTACTTC. It specifies CASSAEGTAKNIQYF.

The chain carries TRBV5-6 and TRBJ2-3; no clear D. The CDR3 length is 13 residues. Germline-derived CDR1 and CDR2 are SGHDT and YYEEEE. V lost 2 bases to trimming and J lost 1 base, with 5 bases between them. DNA for the CDR3: TGTGCCAGCAGCTTCCTCCGCACAGATACGCAGTATTTT. Its translation is CASSFLRTDTQYF.

This clone was counted once. The chain is built from TRBV9 and TRBJ1-2; 8 bases are a match to TRBD1. This CDR3 comprises 15 residues. V dropped 3 bases and J dropped 2; count of bases not matched to a gene: 6. CDR1 and CDR2 (germline): SGDLS, YYNGEE. In DNA form, the CDR3 reads TGTGCCAGCAGCGCCTACGGACAGGGAAACTATGGCTACACCTTC. Amino acid sequence: CASSAYGQGNYGYTF.

The chain joins TRBV7-2 to TRBJ1-1; D ambiguous. V lost 6 bases, J lost 1 base, and 6 bases lay in between. CDR3 length: 12 residues. Germline values: CDR1 SGHTA, CDR2 FQGNSA. The CDR3 spells CASSPKNTEAFF. CDR3 DNA sequence: TGTGCCAGCAGTCCCAAGAACACTGAAGCTTTCTTT.